This is a list of T cell receptor beta chains from one sample in a study of T cell responses to AZD1222 COVID-19 vaccine. TCRdb's copy holds only in-frame clones and misses some; the assay was immunoSEQ multiplex PCR. Found here are about 170,000 clones, over 75% of them singletons; the top ten hold around 1.5%. Sequencing used peripheral blood, obtained on day 0 of AZD1222 vaccination. These receptors were collected from an adult in good health. Both conserved end residues are part of each CDR3. A D gene is named only where the DNA matches it firmly. Some rows mark clone size as missing; the rest say once, few, many or name a class of expanded clone.

CDR3 length	V gene	J gene	D gene	clone size	CDR3 DNA	CDR3 protein
13	TRBV3-1/TRBV3-2	TRBJ1-4	.	.	TGTGCCAGCAGCCAAGATTATAGTGAAAAACTGTTTTTT	CASSQDYSEKLFF
16	TRBV18	TRBJ2-1	TRBD1	.	TGTGCCAGCTCACCGTTCGACAGGGAGCTTTACAATGAGCAGTTCTTC	CASSPFDRELYNEQFF
17	TRBV4-2	TRBJ1-5	.	once	TGTGCCAGCAGCCAAGATCCGGGCAGGGAGGGCAATCAGCCCCAGCATTTT	CASSQDPGREGNQPQHF
14	TRBV6-5	TRBJ1-1	.	.	TGTGCCAGCAGTTACTCGGATCGGGGTCCTGAAGCTTTCTTT	CASSYSDRGPEAFF
15	TRBV7-3	TRBJ2-1	.	.	TGTGCCAGCAGCCCGGGCGGGGGCTTGTTCAATGAGCAGTTCTTC	CASSPGGGLFNEQFF
13	TRBV9	TRBJ2-3	.	.	TGTGCCAGCAGCGGGGGGGCCCCAGATACGCAGTATTTT	CASSGGAPDTQYF
14	TRBV5-5	TRBJ2-2	TRBD2	.	TGTGCCAGCAGTCCGGGACTAGCCTCCGGGGAGCTGTTTTTT	CASSPGLASGELFF
15	TRBV6-1	TRBJ2-7	TRBD2	.	TGTGCCAGCAGTTCCCTGGGCGGGGGGGCCTACGAGCAGTACTTC	CASSSLGGGAYEQYF
16	TRBV9	TRBJ1-4	TRBD1	.	TGTGCCAGCAGCCGGGACAGCTTTGCAACTAATGAAAAACTGTTTTTT	CASSRDSFATNEKLFF
15	TRBV28	TRBJ2-7	TRBD2	.	TGTGCCAGCATAACAGGGACTAGGGACTCCTACGAGCAGTACTTC	CASITGTRDSYEQYF
15	TRBV15	TRBJ2-7	.	.	TGTGCCACCAGCAGGGACAGACCATCACGCCACGAGCAGTACTTC	CATSRDRPSRHEQYF
15	TRBV6-5	TRBJ2-7	TRBD1	.	TGTGCCAGCAGTTACTCGACAGGGAGCTCCTACGAGCAGTACTTC	CASSYSTGSSYEQYF
14	TRBV7-9	TRBJ1-1	.	.	TGTGCCAGCAGCTTACAAGGACAGAGCTTCGAAGCTTTCTTT	CASSLQGQSFEAFF
14	TRBV5-5	TRBJ2-1	.	.	TGTGCCAGCAGCTTGGTCGTGGGAATCAATGAGCAGTTCTTC	CASSLVVGINEQFF
16	TRBV6-5	TRBJ1-5	.	once	TGTGCCAGCAGTTCGACCGGGGGCTCCCAGGGGCAGCCCCAGCATTTT	CASSSTGGSQGQPQHF
13	TRBV9	TRBJ2-5	.	.	TGTGCCAGCAGCGTGGCTAGCGAAGAGACCCAGTACTTC	CASSVASEETQYF
15	TRBV4-1	TRBJ2-1	.	.	TGCGCCAGCAGCCAAGATCCAGGGCCCTACAATGAGCAGTTCTTC	CASSQDPGPYNEQFF
14	TRBV7-9	TRBJ1-6	.	.	TGTGCATGGAGAGGGGCGTTATATAATTCACCCCTCCACTTT	CAWRGALYNSPLHF
16	TRBV15	TRBJ1-1	.	.	TGTGCCACCAGCAGAGATCCGGCAGCTATGAACACTGAAGCTTTCTTT	CATSRDPAAMNTEAFF
13	TRBV7-9	TRBJ2-7	.	.	TGTGCCAGCAGCTTAGCTGGGGGGTACGAGCAGTACTTC	CASSLAGGYEQYF
12	TRBV6-5	TRBJ1-4	TRBD1	.	TGTGCCACCGGACAGGTCCATGGAAAACTGTTTTTT	CATGQVHGKLFF
15	TRBV5-1	TRBJ1-6	.	.	TGCGCCAGCAGCCCAGTTCATGGGGGTGTTTCACCCCTCCACTTT	CASSPVHGGVSPLHF
13	TRBV5-8	TRBJ2-2	.	.	TGTGCCAGCAGCTTGGATAGGGCCGGGGAGCTGTTTTTT	CASSLDRAGELFF
12	TRBV4-1	TRBJ1-2	.	.	TGCGCCAGCAGCCAAGATCGGAGGGACCACACCTTC	CASSQDRRDHTF